Listed here are 2 T cell receptor beta chains from one sample, sequenced in a study of cytomegalovirus exposure and HLA in healthy donors. Primers for the PCR totalled 60 Vbeta and 13 Jbeta. Profiled with immunoSEQ multiplex PCR; TCRdb holds only in-frame clones, not every one. The sample includes 150,000 to 200,000 clones, roughly 87% of them seen just once. The sequencing input was PBMCs. The receptors were sampled from a man in his fifties in good health and CMV-seropositive.

The chain recombines TRBV28 with TRBJ1-1; D unclear. Trimming took off 5 bases at V and 0 bases at J, with 10 bases between the two ends. This CDR3 is built from 14 residues. CDR1 and CDR2 from the germline V gene are MDHEN and SYDVKM. The CDR3 protein is CASSRRTLNTEAFF. The CDR3 bases are TGTGCCAGCAGTAGGAGAACTCTGAACACTGAAGCTTTCTTT. The variable domain in full, completed from reference TRBV28 and TRBJ1-1, reads DVKVTQSSRYLVKRTGEKVFLECVQDMDHENMFWYRQDPGLGLRLIYFSYDVKMKEKGDIPEGYSVSREKKERFSLILESASTNQTSMYLCASSRRTLNTEAFFGQGTRLTVV.

This clone was counted only a few times. The chain joins TRBV27 to TRBJ1-6; tentatively, D is TRBD1 (6 bases). Germline V gene data show CDR1 as MNHEY and CDR2 as SMNVEV (reference sequence). The CDR3 covers 13 residues. Trimming took 8 bases from V and 10 from J, leaving 15 bases between them. CDR3 sequence (DNA): TGTGCCAGCTTTCAGGCCACAGGGTCACCCCTCCACTTT. This gives the protein CASFQATGSPLHF.